These 3 T cell receptor beta chains were sequenced from one sample in a study of cytomegalovirus exposure and HLA in healthy donors. The PCR made use of 60 Vbeta and 13 Jbeta primers. Libraries were prepared by immunoSEQ multiplex PCR; TCRdb keeps only in-frame clonotypes and omits some of them. The sample comprises about 150,000 clones, around 80% of which are singletons, and about 1.5% rests with the top ten. Sequenced sample: PBMCs. All receptors derive from a woman in her twenties or thirties in good health and CMV-seropositive.

V usage is TRBV5-1 and J usage is TRBJ2-7, with D uncertain. Germline V gene data show CDR1 as SGHRS and CDR2 as YFSETQ. The V and J ends lost 4 bases and 11 bases respectively, with 34 bases between them. The CDR3 covers 18 residues. The CDR3 region is CASSPVKLAEPLPTREYF. The DNA of the CDR3 is TGCGCCAGCAGCCCCGTTAAATTGGCTGAGCCATTGCCTACTCGGGAGTACTTC.

V gene TRBV11-2 combines with J gene TRBJ1-4, with D possibly being TRBD1 (5 bases). Germline CDR1 and CDR2: SGHAT and FQNNGV. There are 15 residues in the CDR3. V lost 5 bases and J 8 bases, leaving 18 bases between the germline ends. CDR3 region: CASSQDRGIREKLFF. CDR3 nucleotide sequence: TGTGCCAGCAGCCAAGACAGAGGTATAAGAGAAAAACTGTTTTTT.

The chain carries TRBV2 and TRBJ2-1; D is perhaps TRBD2 (5 bases). Trimming pared 7 bases from V and 5 bases from J, leaving 12 bases between. The V gene's germline CDR1 is SNHLY and CDR2 FYNNEI. The CDR3 runs to 13 residues. This chain's CDR3 is CASIRAENNEQFF. In DNA, the CDR3 is TGTGCCAGCATAAGAGCGGAAAACAATGAGCAGTTCTTC.